Sequencing of this TCR beta chain was carried out in a study of blood T cell repertoires in COVID-19. Assay: immunoSEQ multiplex PCR; the TCRdb copy retains only in-frame clones and omits some. The data show under 350,000 clones, 90% seen once. Germline trimming cut 4 bases from V and 1 base from J; bases unmatched to any gene: 6. This CDR3 has 15 amino acids. Per the germline V gene, CDR1 is SGHDT and CDR2 is YYEEEE. Sequencing was performed on peripheral blood. V is TRBV5-6 and J is TRBJ1-1, with TRBD1 matching 8 bases. The clonotype originates from a woman aged 30 to 39 with COVID-19, enrolled during active disease. In nucleotides, the CDR3 is TGTGCCAGCAGCGCCAGGGGGCGGCCGAACACTGAAGCTTTCTTT. Encoded protein: CASSARGRPNTEAFF.